A single sample is the source of the 18 T cell receptor beta chains below, sequenced in a study of technical replicates of blood from four donors. Using immunoSEQ multiplex PCR, the repertoire was profiled, and TCRdb retains in-frame clones only, with some absent. This table has around 84,000 clones, 98% appearing once. Source material: T cells isolated from PBMCs. These TCRs come from a human donor in good health.

V gene TRBV18 combines with J gene TRBJ2-7, with unresolved D. Between the trimmed V and J ends, which lost 1 base and 0 bases, there was a span of 7 bases. This CDR3 region has 14 residues. CDR1 and CDR2 (germline): KGHSH, LQKENI. The CDR3 loop reads CASSPLTTSYEQYF. The DNA of the CDR3 is TGTGCCAGCTCACCACTGACAACCTCCTACGAGCAGTACTTC. The full variable domain, completed using reference TRBV18 and TRBJ2-7, is NAGVMQNPRHLVRRRGQEARLRCSPMKGHSHVYWYRQLPEEGLKFMVYLQKENIIDESGMPKERFSAEFPKEGPSILRIQQVVRGDSAAYFCASSPLTTSYEQYFGPGTRLTVT.

J is TRBJ2-3 and V is TRBV5-1; 14 bases map to TRBD2. The germline gives CDR1 SGHRS, CDR2 YFSETQ. After removal of 2 bases from V and 3 bases from J, the junction contained 11 bases not matched to a gene. The CDR3 has 19 amino acids. The DNA of the CDR3 is TGCGCCAGCAGCTTAGGGATCACCGGGACTAGCGGGAGTACAGATACGCAGTATTTT. This sequence encodes CASSLGITGTSGSTDTQYF.

The chain has TRBV11-2 and TRBJ1-5; no clear D gene. Germline values: CDR1 SGHAT, CDR2 FQNNGV. The V end lost 7 bases, the J end lost 3 bases, and 10 bases lay between the germline ends. The CDR3 is 13 amino acids. The CDR3 DNA sequence: TGTGCCAGCACCTCTTCAGTCAATCAGCCCCAGCATTTT. Protein sequence: CASTSSVNQPQHF.

The chain couples TRBV19 to TRBJ1-2; the D gene is possibly TRBD1 (6 bases). V lost 3 bases to trimming and J lost 2 bases, with 7 bases between them. The germline gives CDR1 LNHDA, CDR2 SQIVND (reference sequence). This CDR3 spans 13 amino acids. The CDR3 here is CASSMDSNYGYTF. The CDR3 DNA follows: TGTGCCAGTAGTATGGACAGCAACTATGGCTACACCTTC.

The CDR3 loop is CASSEETGELFF. The CDR3 DNA follows: TGTGCCAGCAGTGAGGAGACCGGGGAGCTGTTTTTT. The chain recombines TRBV2 with TRBJ2-2; D uncertain. CDR1 is SNHLY and CDR2 is FYNNEI in the germline V gene. The length of the CDR3 is 12 residues. The V and J ends lost 3 bases and 5 bases respectively, with 4 bases between them.

The chain joins TRBV2 to TRBJ2-1, with a weak D call TRBD1 (6 bases). Trimming removed 4 bases at V and 7 bases at J, with 14 bases between. CDR1 is SNHLY, CDR2 FYNNEI, per germline. The length of the CDR3 is 14 residues. CDR3 sequence: CASSAQGRRNEQFF. DNA of the CDR3: TGTGCCAGCAGTGCACAGGGTCGGCGGAATGAGCAGTTCTTC.

This chain uses TRBV7-3 with TRBJ2-3, with 8 bases that match TRBD2. The CDR3 consists of 15 residues. Per the germline V gene, CDR1 is SGHTA and CDR2 is FQGTGA. V dropped 0 bases and J dropped 2; count of bases not matched to a gene: 1. DNA of the CDR3: TGTGCCAGCAGCTTAACTAGCGGGGCCACAGATACGCAGTATTTT. It specifies CASSLTSGATDTQYF.

The chain carries TRBV6-1 and TRBJ2-1; TRBD2 is a possible D gene (6 bases). There are 11 residues in the CDR3. V gave up 7 bases and J gave up 9 bases, with 10 bases separating them. Germline loops: CDR1 MNHNS, CDR2 SASEGT. The chain's CDR3 is CASIGGVEQFF. DNA of the CDR3: TGTGCCAGCATTGGAGGGGTTGAGCAGTTCTTC.

The V gene is TRBV5-6, the J gene TRBJ2-7; 9 nucleotides agree with TRBD1. J was trimmed by 4 bases and V by 1 base; bases with no gene match: 3. The V gene's germline CDR1 is SGHDT and CDR2 YYEEEE. The length of the CDR3 is 14 residues. CDR3 amino acids: CASSLRDRVYEQYF. The CDR3 DNA reads as TGTGCCAGCAGCTTGCGGGACAGGGTATACGAGCAGTACTTC.

This chain joins TRBV5-6 and TRBJ1-5, with a tentative D call TRBD1 (5 bases). V was shortened by 4 bases and J by 7 bases, with 18 bases between the two germline ends. The CDR3 spans 15 residues. Germline-derived CDR1 and CDR2 are SGHDT and YYEEEE. The CDR3 loop is CASSLGSLAGQPQHF. CDR3 nucleotide sequence: TGTGCCAGCAGCCTGGGGTCTCTGGCAGGGCAGCCCCAGCATTTT.

This chain connects TRBV29-1 to TRBJ2-1, with a possible D match to TRBD1 (5 bases). The germline V gene has CDR1 SQVTM and CDR2 ANQGSEA. The CDR3 is 13 amino acids. V was pared by 5 bases and J by 4 bases, with 12 bases between. The CDR3 is CSVLGQTYNEQFF. The CDR3 DNA sequence: TGCAGCGTTCTAGGACAAACATACAATGAGCAGTTCTTC.

The chain recombines TRBV19 with TRBJ1-1; 8 bases line up with TRBD1. V shed 5 bases and J 3 bases; nucleotides not matched to a gene: 8. CDR1 is LNHDA, CDR2 SQIVND, per germline (reference sequence). The length of the CDR3 is 15 residues. This chain's CDR3 is CASSPRTGRDTEAFF. The CDR3 nucleotides read TGTGCCAGTAGTCCGCGGACAGGGAGGGACACTGAAGCTTTCTTT.

This chain joins TRBV7-2 and TRBJ2-3; no definite D call. This CDR3 region has 16 residues. Germline CDR1 reads SGHTA; CDR2 reads FQGNSA. Between the trimmed V and J ends, which lost 5 bases and 2 bases, there was a span of 17 bases. The CDR3 bases are TGTGCCAGCAGCCCACGTCAGAAGTACAACACAGATACGCAGTATTTT. Protein sequence: CASSPRQKYNTDTQYF.

V usage is TRBV5-4 and J usage is TRBJ2-1; tentative D call: TRBD2 (5 bases). Per the germline V gene, CDR1 is SGHNT and CDR2 is YYREEE (reference sequence). Trimming shortened V by 4 bases and J by 6 bases, and 11 bases separated the two germline ends. This CDR3 is 13 amino acids long. The CDR3 DNA follows: TGTGCCAGCAGCGACCAGGCGGGCAATGAGCAGTTCTTC. The encoded protein is CASSDQAGNEQFF.

The CDR3 is CASTQQPVRGTEAFF. The CDR3 DNA reads TGTGCCAGCACCCAACAGCCTGTGCGGGGAACTGAAGCTTTCTTT. This sequence joins TRBV28 and TRBJ1-1; D remains unclear. V was shortened by 7 bases and J by 5 bases, with 20 bases between the two germline ends. The CDR3 loop spans 15 amino acids. CDR1 and CDR2 (germline): MDHEN, SYDVKM.

This chain links TRBV6-6 with TRBJ2-7; 7 positions agree with TRBD1. With 9 bases clipped from V and 6 bases from J, the junction kept 11 bases outside the gene matches. The CDR3 covers 13 residues. Germline CDR1 MNHNY, CDR2 SVGAGI (reference sequence). DNA for the CDR3: TGTGCCAGTTCCATAGACAGGGCAGGCGAGCAGTACTTC. Translated, it gives CASSIDRAGEQYF.

V usage is TRBV7-9 and J usage is TRBJ1-5; tentative D call: TRBD1 (5 bases). CDR3 length equals 15 residues. Germline V gene lookup returns CDR1 SEHNR and CDR2 FQNEAQ (reference sequence). Trimming removed 5 bases from V and 5 bases from J, with 16 bases in between. Written as DNA, the CDR3 is TGTGCCAGCAGCGATGGCAGGGAATGGGATCAGCCCCAGCATTTT. Translation: CASSDGREWDQPQHF. Combining the CDR3 with reference TRBV7-9 and TRBJ1-5 gives the whole variable domain DTGVSQNPRHKITKRGQNVTFRCDPISEHNRLYWYRQTLGQGPEFLTYFQNEAQLEKSRLLSDRFSAERPKGSFSTLEIQRTEQGDSAMYLCASSDGREWDQPQHFGDGTRLSIL.

The chain has TRBV6-5 and TRBJ2-1; D might be TRBD1 (5 bases). Trimming left V 8 bases short and J 9 bases short, with 5 bases between. In germline, CDR1 is MNHEY, CDR2 SVGAGI. The CDR3 sequence is 9 residues long. The CDR3 reads CASGAEQFF. The CDR3 coding sequence is TGTGCCAGCGGGGCTGAGCAGTTCTTC.